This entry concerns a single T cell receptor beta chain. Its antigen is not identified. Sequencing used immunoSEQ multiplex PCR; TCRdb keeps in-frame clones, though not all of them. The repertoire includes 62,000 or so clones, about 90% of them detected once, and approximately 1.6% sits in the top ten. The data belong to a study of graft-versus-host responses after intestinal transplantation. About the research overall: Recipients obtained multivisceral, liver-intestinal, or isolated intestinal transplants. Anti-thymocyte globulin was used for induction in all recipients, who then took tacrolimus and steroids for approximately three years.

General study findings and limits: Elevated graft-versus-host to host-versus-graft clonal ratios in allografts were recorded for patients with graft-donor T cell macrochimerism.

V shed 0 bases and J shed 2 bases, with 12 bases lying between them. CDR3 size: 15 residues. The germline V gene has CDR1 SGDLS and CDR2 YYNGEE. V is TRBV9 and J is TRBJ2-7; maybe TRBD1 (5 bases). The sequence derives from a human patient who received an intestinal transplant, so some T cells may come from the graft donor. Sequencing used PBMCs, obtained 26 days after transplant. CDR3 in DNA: TGTGCCAGCAGCGTAGAGCCAGGGAAGGCCTACGAGCAGTACTTC. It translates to CASSVEPGKAYEQYF.